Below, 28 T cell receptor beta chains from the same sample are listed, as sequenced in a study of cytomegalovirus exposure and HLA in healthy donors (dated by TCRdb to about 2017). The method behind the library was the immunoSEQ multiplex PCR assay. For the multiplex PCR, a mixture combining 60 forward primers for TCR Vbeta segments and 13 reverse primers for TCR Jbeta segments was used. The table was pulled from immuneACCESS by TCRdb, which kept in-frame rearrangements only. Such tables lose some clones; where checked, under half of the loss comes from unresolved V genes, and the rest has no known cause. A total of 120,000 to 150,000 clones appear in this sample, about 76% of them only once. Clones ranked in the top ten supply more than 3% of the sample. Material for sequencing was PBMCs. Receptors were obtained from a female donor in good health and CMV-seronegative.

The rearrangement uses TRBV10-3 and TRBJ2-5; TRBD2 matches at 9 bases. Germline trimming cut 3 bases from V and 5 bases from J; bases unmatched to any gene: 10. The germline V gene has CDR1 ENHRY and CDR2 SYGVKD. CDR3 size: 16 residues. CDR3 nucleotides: TGTGCCATCAGTGATAGGGGTCCACTAGCGGGCGAGACCCAGTACTTC. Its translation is CAISDRGPLAGETQYF.

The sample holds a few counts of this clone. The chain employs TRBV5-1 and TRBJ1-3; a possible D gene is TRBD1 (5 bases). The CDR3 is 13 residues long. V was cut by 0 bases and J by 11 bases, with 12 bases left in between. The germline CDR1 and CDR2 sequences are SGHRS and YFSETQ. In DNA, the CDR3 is TGCGCCAGCAGCTTGGCAGGGACTAGCGCCATATATTTT. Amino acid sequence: CASSLAGTSAIYF. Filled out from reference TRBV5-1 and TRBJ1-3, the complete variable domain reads KAGVTQTPRYLIKTRGQQVTLSCSPISGHRSVSWYQQTPGQGLQFLFEYFSETQRNKGNFPGRFSGRQFSNSRSEMNVSTLELGDSALYLCASSLAGTSAIYFGEGSWLTVV.

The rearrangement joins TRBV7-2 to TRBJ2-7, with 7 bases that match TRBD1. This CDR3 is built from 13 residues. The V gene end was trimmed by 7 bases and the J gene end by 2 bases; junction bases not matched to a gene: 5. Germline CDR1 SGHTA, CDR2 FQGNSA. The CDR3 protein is CASNPGQTYEQYF. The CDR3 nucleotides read TGTGCCAGCAACCCGGGACAGACCTACGAGCAGTACTTC.

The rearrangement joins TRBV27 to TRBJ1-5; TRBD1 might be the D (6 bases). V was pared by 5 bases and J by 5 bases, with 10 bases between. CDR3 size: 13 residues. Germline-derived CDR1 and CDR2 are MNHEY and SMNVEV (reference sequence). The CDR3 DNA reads TGTGCCAGCAGTCTCGGGACACATCAGCCCCAGCATTTT. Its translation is CASSLGTHQPQHF.

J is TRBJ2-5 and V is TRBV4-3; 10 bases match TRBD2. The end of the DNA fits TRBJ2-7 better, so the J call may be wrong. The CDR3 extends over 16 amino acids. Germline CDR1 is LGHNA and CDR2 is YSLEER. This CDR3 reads CASSQEASGRAYEQYF. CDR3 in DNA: TGCGCCAGCAGCCAAGAGGCTAGCGGGAGAGCCTACGAGCAGTACTTC.

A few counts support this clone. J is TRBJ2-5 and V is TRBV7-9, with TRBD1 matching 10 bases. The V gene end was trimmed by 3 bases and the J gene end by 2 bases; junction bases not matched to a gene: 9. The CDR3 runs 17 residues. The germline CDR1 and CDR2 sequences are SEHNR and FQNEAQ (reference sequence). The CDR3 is CASSLGTGEPAQETQYF. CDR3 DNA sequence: TGTGCCAGCAGCTTGGGGACAGGGGAGCCCGCACAAGAGACCCAGTACTTC.

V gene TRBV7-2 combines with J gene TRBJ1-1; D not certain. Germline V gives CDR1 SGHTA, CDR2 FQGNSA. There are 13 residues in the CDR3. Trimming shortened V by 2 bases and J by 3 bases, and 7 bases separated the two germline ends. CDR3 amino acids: CASSLLEDTEAFF. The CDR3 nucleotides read TGTGCCAGCAGCTTACTTGAGGACACTGAAGCTTTCTTT.

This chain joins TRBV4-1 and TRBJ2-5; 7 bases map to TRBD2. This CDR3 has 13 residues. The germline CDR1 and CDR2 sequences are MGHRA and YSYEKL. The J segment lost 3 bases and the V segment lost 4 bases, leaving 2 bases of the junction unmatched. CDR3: CASSPGGEETQYF. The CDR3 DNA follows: TGCGCCAGCAGCCCTGGGGGGGAAGAGACCCAGTACTTC.

In nucleotides, the CDR3 is TGTGCCAGCAGTCGGGACAGGGGAACCTACGAGCAGTACTTC. It translates to CASSRDRGTYEQYF. The rearrangement joins TRBV2 to TRBJ2-7; TRBD1 aligns across 10 bases. V dropped 5 bases and J dropped 2; count of bases not matched to a gene: 3. The CDR3 sequence is 14 residues long. Germline CDR1 and CDR2: SNHLY and FYNNEI.

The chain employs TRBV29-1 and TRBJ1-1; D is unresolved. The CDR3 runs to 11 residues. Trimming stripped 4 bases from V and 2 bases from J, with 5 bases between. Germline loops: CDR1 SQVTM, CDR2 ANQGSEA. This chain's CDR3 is CSVARNTEAFF. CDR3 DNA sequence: TGCAGCGTTGCCAGAAACACTGAAGCTTTCTTT.

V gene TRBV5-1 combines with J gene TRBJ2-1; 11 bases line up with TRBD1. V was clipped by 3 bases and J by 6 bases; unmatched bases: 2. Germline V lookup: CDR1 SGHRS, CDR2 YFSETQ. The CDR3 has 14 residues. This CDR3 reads CASSSGQGGNEQFF. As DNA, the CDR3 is TGCGCCAGCAGCTCGGGACAGGGGGGCAATGAGCAGTTCTTC.

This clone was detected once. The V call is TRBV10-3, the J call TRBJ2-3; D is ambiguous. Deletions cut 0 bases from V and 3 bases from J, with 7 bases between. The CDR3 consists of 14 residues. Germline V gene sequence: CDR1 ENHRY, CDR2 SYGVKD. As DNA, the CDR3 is TGTGCCATCAGTGAGTCACAAACGACAGATACGCAGTATTTT. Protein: CAISESQTTDTQYF.

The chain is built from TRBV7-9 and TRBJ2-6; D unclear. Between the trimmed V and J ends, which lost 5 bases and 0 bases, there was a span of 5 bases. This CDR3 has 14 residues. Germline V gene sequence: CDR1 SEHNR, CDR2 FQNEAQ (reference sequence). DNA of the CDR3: TGTGCCAGCAGCGGAGACTCTGGGGCCAACGTCCTGACTTTC. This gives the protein CASSGDSGANVLTF.

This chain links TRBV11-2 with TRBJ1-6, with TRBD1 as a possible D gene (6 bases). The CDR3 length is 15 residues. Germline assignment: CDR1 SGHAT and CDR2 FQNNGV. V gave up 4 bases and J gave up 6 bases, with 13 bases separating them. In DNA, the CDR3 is TGTGCCAGCAGCTCGTATACAGGGACTAATTCACCCCTCCACTTT. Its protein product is CASSSYTGTNSPLHF.

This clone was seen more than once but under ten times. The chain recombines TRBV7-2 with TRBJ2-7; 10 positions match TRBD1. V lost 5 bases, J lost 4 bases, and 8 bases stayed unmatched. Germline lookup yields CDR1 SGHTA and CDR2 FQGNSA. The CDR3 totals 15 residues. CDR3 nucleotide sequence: TGTGCCAGCAGCCGAACTGGACAGGGGGGGTACGAGCAGTACTTC. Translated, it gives CASSRTGQGGYEQYF.

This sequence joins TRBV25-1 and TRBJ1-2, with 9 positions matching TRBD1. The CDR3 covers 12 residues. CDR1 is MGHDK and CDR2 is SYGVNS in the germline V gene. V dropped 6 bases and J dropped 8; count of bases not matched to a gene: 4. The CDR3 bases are TGTGCCAGCAGACAGGGGGCGATGGGCTACACCTTC. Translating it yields CASRQGAMGYTF.

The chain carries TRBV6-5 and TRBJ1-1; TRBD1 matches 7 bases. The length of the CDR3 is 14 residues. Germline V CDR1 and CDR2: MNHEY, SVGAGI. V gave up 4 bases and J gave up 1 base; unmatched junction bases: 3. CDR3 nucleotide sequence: TGTGCCAGCAGTTCCAGGACAGGGAACACTGAAGCTTTCTTT. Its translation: CASSSRTGNTEAFF.

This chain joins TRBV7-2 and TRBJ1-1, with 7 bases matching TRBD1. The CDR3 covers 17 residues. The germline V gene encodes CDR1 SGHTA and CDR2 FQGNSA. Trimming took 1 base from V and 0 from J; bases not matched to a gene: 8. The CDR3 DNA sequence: TGTGCCAGCAGCTTAGGGGGACAGAGAGCCCTGAACACTGAAGCTTTCTTT. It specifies CASSLGGQRALNTEAFF. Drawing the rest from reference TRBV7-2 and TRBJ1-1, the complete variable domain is GAGVSQSPSNKVTEKGKDVELRCDPISGHTALYWYRQSLGQGLEFLIYFQGNSAPDKSGLPSDRFSAERTGGSVSTLTIQRTQQEDSAVYLCASSLGGQRALNTEAFFGQGTRLTVV.

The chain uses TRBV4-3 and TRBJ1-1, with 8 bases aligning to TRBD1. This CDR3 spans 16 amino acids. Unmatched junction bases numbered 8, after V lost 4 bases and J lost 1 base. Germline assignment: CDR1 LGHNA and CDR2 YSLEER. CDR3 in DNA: TGCGCCAGCAGCCTCCACCAGGGGGCGAAGAACACTGAAGCTTTCTTT. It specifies CASSLHQGAKNTEAFF.

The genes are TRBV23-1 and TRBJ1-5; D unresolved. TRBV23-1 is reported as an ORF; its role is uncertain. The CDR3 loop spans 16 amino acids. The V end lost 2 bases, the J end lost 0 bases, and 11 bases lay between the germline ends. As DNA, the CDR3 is TGCGCCAGCAGTCAACTTTCGACGGGTAGCAATCAGCCCCAGCATTTT. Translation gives CASSQLSTGSNQPQHF.

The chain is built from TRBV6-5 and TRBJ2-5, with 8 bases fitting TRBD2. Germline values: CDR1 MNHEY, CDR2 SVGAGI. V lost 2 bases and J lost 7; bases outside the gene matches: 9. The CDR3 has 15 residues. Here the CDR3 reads CASSYGFRGGGTQYF. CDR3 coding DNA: TGTGCCAGCAGTTACGGGTTCCGGGGGGGCGGGACCCAGTACTTC.

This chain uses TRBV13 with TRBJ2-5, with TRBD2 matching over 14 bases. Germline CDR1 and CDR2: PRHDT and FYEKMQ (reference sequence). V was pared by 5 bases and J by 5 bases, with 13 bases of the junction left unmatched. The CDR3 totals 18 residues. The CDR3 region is CASSEGTSGGSFGETQYF. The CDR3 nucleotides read TGTGCCAGCAGCGAGGGGACTAGCGGGGGCTCTTTCGGGGAGACCCAGTACTTC.

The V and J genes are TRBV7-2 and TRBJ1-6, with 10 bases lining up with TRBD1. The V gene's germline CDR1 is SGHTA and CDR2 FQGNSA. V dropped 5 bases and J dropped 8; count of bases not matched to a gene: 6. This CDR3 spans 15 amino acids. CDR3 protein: CASSPPGQGHSPLHF. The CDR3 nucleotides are TGTGCCAGCAGCCCGCCGGGACAGGGGCATTCACCCCTCCACTTT.

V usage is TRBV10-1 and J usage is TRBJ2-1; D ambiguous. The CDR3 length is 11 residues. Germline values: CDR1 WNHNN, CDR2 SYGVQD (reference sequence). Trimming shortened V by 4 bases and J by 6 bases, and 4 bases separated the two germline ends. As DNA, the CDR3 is TGCGCCAGCAGTGCTCGCAATGAGCAGTTCTTC. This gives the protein CASSARNEQFF.

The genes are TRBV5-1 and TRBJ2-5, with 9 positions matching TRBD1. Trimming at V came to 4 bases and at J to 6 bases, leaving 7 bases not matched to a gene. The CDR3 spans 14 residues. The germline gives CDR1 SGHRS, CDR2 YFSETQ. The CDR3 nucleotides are TGCGCCAGCAGCCTGACAGGGGGACAAAAGACCCAGTACTTC. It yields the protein CASSLTGGQKTQYF.

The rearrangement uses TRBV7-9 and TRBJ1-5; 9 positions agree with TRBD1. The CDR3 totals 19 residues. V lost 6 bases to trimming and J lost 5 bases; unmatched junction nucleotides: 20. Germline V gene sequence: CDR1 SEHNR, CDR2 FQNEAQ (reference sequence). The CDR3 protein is CASSQGDRVGLRPDQPQHF. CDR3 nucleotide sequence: TGTGCCAGCAGTCAGGGGGACAGGGTCGGACTCAGACCCGATCAGCCCCAGCATTTT.

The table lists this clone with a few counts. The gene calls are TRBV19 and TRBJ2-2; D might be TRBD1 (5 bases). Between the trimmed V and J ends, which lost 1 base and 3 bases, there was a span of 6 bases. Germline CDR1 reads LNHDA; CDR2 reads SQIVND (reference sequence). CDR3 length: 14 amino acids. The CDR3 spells CASSIGQYTGELFF. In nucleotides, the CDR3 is TGTGCCAGTAGTATAGGACAGTACACCGGGGAGCTGTTTTTT. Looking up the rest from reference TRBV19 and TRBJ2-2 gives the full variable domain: DGGITQSPKYLFRKEGQNVTLSCEQNLNHDAMYWYRQDPGQGLRLIYYSQIVNDFQKGDIAEGYSVSREKKESFPLTVTSAQKNPTAFYLCASSIGQYTGELFFGEGSRLTVL.

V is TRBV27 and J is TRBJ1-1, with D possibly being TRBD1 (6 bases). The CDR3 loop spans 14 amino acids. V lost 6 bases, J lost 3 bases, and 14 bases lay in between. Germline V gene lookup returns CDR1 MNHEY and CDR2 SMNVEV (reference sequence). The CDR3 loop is CASRVGGGDTEAFF. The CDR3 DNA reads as TGTGCCAGCAGAGTAGGGGGGGGTGACACTGAAGCTTTCTTT.